The clone carrying this TCR beta chain was found a few times. This entry is derived from a study of early T cells in non-severe SARS-CoV-2 infection. The CDR3 covers 15 residues. Germline V lookup: CDR1 WSHSY, CDR2 SAAADI. Trimming stripped 3 bases from V and 0 bases from J, with 9 bases between. MiXCR, run by TCRdb on the 5' RACE reads, gives a single entry per CDR3 protein. In the table there are about 83,000 distinct CDR3 sequences, about 9.4% of which are singletons. The chain employs TRBV10-2 and TRBJ1-3; D unresolved. The material sequenced was whole blood, taken at baseline. This clonotype originated in an adult who was a healthcare worker with PCR-confirmed SARS-CoV-2 infection or an uninfected control (not recorded which). CDR3 in DNA: TGCGCCAGCAGTGAATCGGAGGACTCTGGAAACACCATATATTTT. Translating it yields CASSESEDSGNTIYF.